This is a list of T cell receptor beta chains from one sample in a study of shared clonotypes between healthy human individuals. The protocol was immunoSEQ multiplex PCR, while the TCRdb copy is restricted to in-frame clones and leaves out a portion. This table has about 980,000 clones, about 80% appearing once. Material for sequencing was memory CD4+ T cells sorted from blood. The receptor set was obtained from a man aged 18 to 29 in good health. The CDR3 runs from the conserved cysteine through the conserved F or W. Each record gives: V gene, D gene, clone size, J gene, CDR3 DNA, CDR3 protein. D genes are given only for firm matches. Not all rows give a size; the values are once, few, many and, for expanded clones, a class.

TRBV6-1,.,.,TRBJ2-7,TGTGCCAGCATGCAGGGGCACTTCATCTACGAGCAGTACTTC,CASMQGHFIYEQYF
TRBV2,TRBD1,few,TRBJ2-7,TGTGCCAGCAGTGACCCGGGACAGGGGGCCTACGAGCAGTACTTC,CASSDPGQGAYEQYF
TRBV11-2,.,once,TRBJ1-1,TGTGCCAGCAGCCCAGGAATGAACACTGAAGCTTTCTTT,CASSPGMNTEAFF
TRBV20-1,.,few,TRBJ2-1,TGCAGTGCTGGCTGGAATGAGCAGTTCTTC,CSAGWNEQFF
TRBV6-5,TRBD1,once,TRBJ2-7,TGTGCCAGCAGCACCCGGACAGGCTCCTACGAGCAGTACTTC,CASSTRTGSYEQYF
TRBV2,.,.,TRBJ2-1,TGTGCCAGCAGCGAGGGCCTCGGATACAATGAGCAGTTCTTC,CASSEGLGYNEQFF
TRBV6-5,.,.,TRBJ2-7,TGTGCCAGCAGTTACTCGAGTGCCCCCTACGAGCAGTACTTC,CASSYSSAPYEQYF
TRBV28,.,once,TRBJ1-4,TGTGCCAGCAGTTTTGCAGGGGTTGATGAAAAACTGTTTTTT,CASSFAGVDEKLFF
TRBV10-3,.,.,TRBJ1-1,TGTGCCATCAGCCAAACTGCGACTGAAGCTTTCTTT,CAISQTATEAFF
TRBV11-2,TRBD2,.,TRBJ2-4,TGTGCCAGCAGCTTGGCGGGGGGGCAAAACATTCAGTACTTC,CASSLAGGQNIQYF
TRBV7-2,TRBD1,few,TRBJ2-7,TGTGCCAGCAGCACCGGACAGGGGAGTGCCGAGCAGTACTTC,CASSTGQGSAEQYF
TRBV5-4,.,.,TRBJ2-2,TGTGCCAGCAGGGAGGGCTTGAACACCGGGGAGCTGTTTTTT,CASREGLNTGELFF
TRBV4-3,.,.,TRBJ2-1,TGCGCCAGCAGCCAAGAAACAAGAGGCTCAGACAATGAGCAGTTCTTC,CASSQETRGSDNEQFF
TRBV28,TRBD1,.,TRBJ2-4,TGTGCCAGCAGGGACCGCCGGACAGGGAGGAACATTCAGTACTTC,CASRDRRTGRNIQYF
TRBV30,.,.,TRBJ1-5,TGTGCCTGGAGTACCGGGGACGTTCATCAGCCCCAGCATTTT,CAWSTGDVHQPQHF
TRBV2,.,once,TRBJ1-3,TGTGCCAGCAGTGTGGGACCTGGCTCCGGAAACACCATATATTTT,CASSVGPGSGNTIYF
TRBV10-1,.,.,TRBJ2-7,TGCGCCAGCAGCCCTGACCTGGGGACTGGCTCCTACGAGCAGTACTTC,CASSPDLGTGSYEQYF
TRBV29-1,.,few,TRBJ1-1,TGCAGCGTTGAAATGCGTACCCTTAGGCAGGCTTTCTTT,CSVEMRTLRQAFF
TRBV30,.,few,TRBJ1-1,TGTGCCTGGAGTGTACGATTGGCGAACACTGAAGCTTTCTTT,CAWSVRLANTEAFF
TRBV5-4,TRBD2,once,TRBJ2-5,TGTGCCAGCAGCTCTAGCGGGAGGGCCGTGGAGACCCAGTACTTC,CASSSSGRAVETQYF
TRBV7-9,TRBD2,.,TRBJ2-5,TGTGCCAGCAGCACCGGACTAGCGGGGGGGCAAGAGACCCAGTACTTC,CASSTGLAGGQETQYF
TRBV28,TRBD1,.,TRBJ1-3,TGTGCCAGCAGTCTCGACAGGGGGCGAGGTGGAAACACCATATATTTT,CASSLDRGRGGNTIYF
TRBV9,TRBD2,.,TRBJ2-3,TGTGCCAGCAGCGGCCTACCCGGGGGGAGTGGAGATACGCAGTATTTT,CASSGLPGGSGDTQYF